This T cell receptor (beta chain) was recorded in a study of response to subunit inactivated influenza vaccine. TCRdb re-analysed the RT-PCR reads in MiXCR, keeping a single row per CDR3 protein. Of a few hundred thousand distinct CDR3 sequences listed, roughly 12% are singletons. This CDR3 comprises 15 residues. Germline V CDR1 and CDR2: MNHNS, SASEGT. V lost 5 bases, J lost 5 bases, and 8 bases stayed unmatched. These data also featured in a second study, about T cells expressing NK-cell markers. That paper adds: Libraries used 5'RACE template switching adding universal primer site and UMIs. Sorted CD3+CD56-NKG2C+, CD3+CD56+NKG2C+ and CD3+CD56+NKG2C- T cells supplied the TCR beta repertoires. Dominant NKG2C+ clonotypes accounted for about 1.0-8% of CD8+ T cells in about 6 donors.

J is TRBJ2-1 and V is TRBV6-1; 8 bases map to TRBD1. Specimen: PBMCs from blood, collected on the day of vaccination. This TCR was recovered from a man aged 45-60 years who received an inactivated influenza vaccine. The CDR3 region has the DNA TGTGCCAGCAGTCGTCGACAGGGGCAACACAATGAGCAGTTCTTC. Protein product: CASSRRQGQHNEQFF.